This TCR beta chain emerged from a study of cytomegalovirus exposure and HLA in healthy donors. The study, taken as a whole, reports: Earlier findings revealed that most TCR beta V segments proved productive either about 90% or about 30% of the time.

This clone was found a few times. The antigen is not known. The V gene's germline CDR1 is SGHDN and CDR2 FVKESK. V gave up 1 base and J gave up 4 bases; unmatched junction bases: 5. This CDR3 region has 15 residues. Primers included in the PCR were 60 Vbeta and 13 Jbeta primers. The method was immunoSEQ multiplex PCR; TCRdb's version includes in-frame clones alone and lacks a portion of them. The sample lists more than 100,000 clones; around four fifths were seen once. The sequencing sample was made of PBMCs. J is TRBJ2-3 and V is TRBV14, with TRBD2 identical over 7 bases. The sequence derives from a man aged 35 to 55 in good health and CMV-seronegative. The CDR3, as DNA: TGTGCCAGCAGCCAAGTCGAGGGAGGGCCAGATACGCAGTATTTT. Amino acids: CASSQVEGGPDTQYF.